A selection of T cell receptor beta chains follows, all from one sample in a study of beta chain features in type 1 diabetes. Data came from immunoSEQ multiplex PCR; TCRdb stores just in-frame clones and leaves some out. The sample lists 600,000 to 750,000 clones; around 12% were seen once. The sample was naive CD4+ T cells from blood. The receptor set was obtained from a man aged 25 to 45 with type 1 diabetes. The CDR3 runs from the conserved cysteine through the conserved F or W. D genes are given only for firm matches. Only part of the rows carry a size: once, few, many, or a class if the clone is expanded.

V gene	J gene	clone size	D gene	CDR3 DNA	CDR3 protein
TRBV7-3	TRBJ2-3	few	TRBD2	TGTGCCAGCAGCACGACTAGCGGGGCGCTAGATACGCAGTATTTT	CASSTTSGALDTQYF
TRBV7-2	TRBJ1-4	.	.	TGTGCCAGCAGCTTACTCAACAGGGCAAATGAAAAACTGTTTTTT	CASSLLNRANEKLFF
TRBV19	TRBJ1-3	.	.	TGTGCCAGTAGTCCGGGGTCTAACTCTGGAAACACCATATATTTT	CASSPGSNSGNTIYF
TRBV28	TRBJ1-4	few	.	TGTGCCAGCTCCCTCGCCGGTAGGGAAAAACTGTTTTTT	CASSLAGREKLFF
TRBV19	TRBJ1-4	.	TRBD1	TGTGCCAGTAGTCGGACAGGGCCTGAAAAACTGTTTTTT	CASSRTGPEKLFF
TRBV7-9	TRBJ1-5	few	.	TGTGCCAGCAGCTCTTCCGGGAGATCGTTTAGCAATCAGCCCCAGCATTTT	CASSSSGRSFSNQPQHF
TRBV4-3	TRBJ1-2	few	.	TGCGCCAGCAGCCACCTAGGAGGAGGGACCGCCTATGGCTACACCTTC	CASSHLGGGTAYGYTF
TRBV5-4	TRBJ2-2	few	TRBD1	TGTGCCAGCAGCTTGGCACTGCTCGGGACAGGGGACACCGGGGAGCTGTTTTTT	CASSLALLGTGDTGELFF
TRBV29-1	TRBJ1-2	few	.	TGCAGCGTTGAAAGGGTGGGGTATGGGGGCTACACCTTC	CSVERVGYGGYTF
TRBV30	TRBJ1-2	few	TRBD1	TGTGCCTGGAGTGGGGGACAGACCCTACCCTATGGCTACACCTTC	CAWSGGQTLPYGYTF
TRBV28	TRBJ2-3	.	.	TGTGCCAGCAGTTTAATAGGGCCAGATACGCAGTATTTT	CASSLIGPDTQYF
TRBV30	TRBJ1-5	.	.	TGTGCCTGGAGTGTAGGGGATAGCAATCAGCCCCAGCATTTT	CAWSVGDSNQPQHF
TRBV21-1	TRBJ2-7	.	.	TGTGCCAGCGACTGCGGGACACCCCCCTACGAGCAGTACTTC	CASDCGTPPYEQYF
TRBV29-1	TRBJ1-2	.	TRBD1	TGCAGCGTTGGGGACAGGGCTGGTTCTGGCTACACCTTC	CSVGDRAGSGYTF
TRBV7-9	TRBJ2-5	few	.	TGTGCCAGCAGCTTAGCGGGAAGCTCGGACGGTCGGGTGGAGACCCAGTACTTC	CASSLAGSSDGRVETQYF
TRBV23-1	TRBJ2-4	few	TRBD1	TGCGCCAGCAGCCCAGGGGGCGCGGGGAAAAACATTCAGTACTTC	CASSPGGAGKNIQYF